This T cell receptor (beta chain) was observed in a study of CD8+CD57+ T cells in acquired aplastic anemia. About the research overall: DNA recovered from sorted CD4+ and CD8+ cells had a mean of approximately 3 ug. Healthy donor CD4+ cell samples had a mean of around 10 million reads.

Germline CDR1 MGHDK, CDR2 SYGVNS. This CDR3 spans 13 amino acids. It was genomic DNA that served as the template for profiling TCR beta VDJ and CDR3. TCRdb passed the reads through MiXCR, listing each CDR3 protein once. The data hold under 75,000 distinct CDR3 sequences, with 50% to 55% observed a single time. Overall study results and limits: Overlapping CD8+ CDR3 repertoires of patients and controls contained approximately 28 shared sequences. Patients were compared with controls for CD8+ Simpson's diversity, and no significant difference emerged.

Details on this clonotype: Its antigen is unidentified. Its ends do not fully match the called genes, so a read error is possible.

This chain links TRBV25-1 with TRBJ2-7; D unclear. This receptor was obtained from a human donor in good health, serving as a control. The sequenced material came from sorted CD4+, CD8+, or CD8+CD57+ T cells (not recorded which) from PBMCs. The CDR3 protein is CASSEVRSDEQYF. The DNA for the CDR3 is TGCGCCAGCAGTGAGGTCCGGTCAGACGAGCAGTACTTC.